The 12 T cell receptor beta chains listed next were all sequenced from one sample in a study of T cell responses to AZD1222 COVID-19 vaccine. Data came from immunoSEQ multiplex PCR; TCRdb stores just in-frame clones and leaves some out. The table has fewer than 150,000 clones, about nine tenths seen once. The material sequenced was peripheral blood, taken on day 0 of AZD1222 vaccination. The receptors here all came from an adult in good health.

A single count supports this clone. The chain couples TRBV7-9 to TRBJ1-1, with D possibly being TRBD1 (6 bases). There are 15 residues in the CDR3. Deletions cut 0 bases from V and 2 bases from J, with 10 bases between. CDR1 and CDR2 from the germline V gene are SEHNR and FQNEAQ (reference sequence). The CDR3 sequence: CASSLARDTNTEAFF. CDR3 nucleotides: TGTGCCAGCAGCTTAGCCCGGGACACTAACACTGAAGCTTTCTTT.

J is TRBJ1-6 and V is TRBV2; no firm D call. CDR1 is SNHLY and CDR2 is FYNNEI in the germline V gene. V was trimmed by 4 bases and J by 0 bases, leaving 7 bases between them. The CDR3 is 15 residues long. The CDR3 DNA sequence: TGTGCCAGCAGTGGCCTGAGCTCCTATAATTCACCCCTCCACTTT. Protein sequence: CASSGLSSYNSPLHF. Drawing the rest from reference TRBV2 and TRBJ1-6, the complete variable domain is EPEVTQTPSHQVTQMGQEVILRCVPISNHLYFYWYRQILGQKVEFLVSFYNNEISEKSEIFDDQFSVERPDGSNFTLKIRSTKLEDSAMYFCASSGLSSYNSPLHFGNGTRLTVT.

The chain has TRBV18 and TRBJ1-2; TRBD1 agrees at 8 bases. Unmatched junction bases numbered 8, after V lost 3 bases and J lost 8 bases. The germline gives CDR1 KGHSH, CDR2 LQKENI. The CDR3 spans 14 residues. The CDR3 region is CASSPDRAVGGYTF. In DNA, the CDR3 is TGTGCCAGCTCACCGGACAGGGCGGTGGGAGGCTACACCTTC.

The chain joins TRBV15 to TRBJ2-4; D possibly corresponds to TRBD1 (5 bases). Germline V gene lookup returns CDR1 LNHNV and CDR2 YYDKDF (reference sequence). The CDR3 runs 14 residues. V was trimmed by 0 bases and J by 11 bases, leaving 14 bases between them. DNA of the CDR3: TGTGCCACCAGCAGAGATCGTGGGGCAAGGGTTCAGTACTTC. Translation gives CATSRDRGARVQYF.

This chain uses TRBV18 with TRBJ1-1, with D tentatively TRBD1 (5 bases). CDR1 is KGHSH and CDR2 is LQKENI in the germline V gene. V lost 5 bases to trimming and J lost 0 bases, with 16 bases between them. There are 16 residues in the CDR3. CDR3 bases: TGTGCCAGCTCATCCCGACAGATTAAAATGAACACTGAAGCTTTCTTT. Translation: CASSSRQIKMNTEAFF.

CDR3 DNA sequence: TGTGCCAGCAGCTTAGAACCAGGCTGGGAAGAGACCCAGTACTTC. Its translation: CASSLEPGWEETQYF. The chain joins TRBV11-3 to TRBJ2-5; no firm D call. V was shortened by 0 bases and J by 3 bases, with 11 bases between the two germline ends. CDR3 length equals 15 residues. In germline, CDR1 is SGHNT, CDR2 YENEEA.

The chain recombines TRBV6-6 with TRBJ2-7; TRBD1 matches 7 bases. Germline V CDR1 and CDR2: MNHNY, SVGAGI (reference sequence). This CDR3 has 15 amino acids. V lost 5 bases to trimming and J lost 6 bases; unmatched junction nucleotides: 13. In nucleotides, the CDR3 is TGTGCCAGCAGTATGGGAACAGGGGTTTTACGCGAGCAGTACTTC. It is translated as CASSMGTGVLREQYF.

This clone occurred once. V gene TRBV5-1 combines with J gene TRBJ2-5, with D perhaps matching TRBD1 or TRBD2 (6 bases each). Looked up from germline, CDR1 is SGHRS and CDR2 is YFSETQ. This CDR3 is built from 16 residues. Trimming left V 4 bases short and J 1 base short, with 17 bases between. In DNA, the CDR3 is TGCGCCAGCAGCCCCAAGGGGGGCGCAGGCCAAGAGACCCAGTACTTC. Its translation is CASSPKGGAGQETQYF.

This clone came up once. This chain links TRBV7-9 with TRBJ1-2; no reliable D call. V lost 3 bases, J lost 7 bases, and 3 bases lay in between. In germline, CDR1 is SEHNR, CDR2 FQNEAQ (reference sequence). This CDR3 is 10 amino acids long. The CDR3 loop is CASSFLGYTF. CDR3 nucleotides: TGTGCCAGCAGCTTTCTTGGCTACACCTTC.

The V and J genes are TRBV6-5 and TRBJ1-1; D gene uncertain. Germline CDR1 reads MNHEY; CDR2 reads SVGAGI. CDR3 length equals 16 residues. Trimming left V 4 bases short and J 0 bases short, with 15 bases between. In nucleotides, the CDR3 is TGTGCCAGCAGTTTACAAGAACTTTCATTGAACACTGAAGCTTTCTTT. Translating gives CASSLQELSLNTEAFF.

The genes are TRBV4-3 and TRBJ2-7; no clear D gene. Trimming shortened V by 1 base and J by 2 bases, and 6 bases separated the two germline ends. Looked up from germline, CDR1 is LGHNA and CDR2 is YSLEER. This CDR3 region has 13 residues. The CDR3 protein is CASSQGITYEQYF. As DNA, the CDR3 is TGCGCCAGCAGCCAAGGGATTACCTACGAGCAGTACTTC.

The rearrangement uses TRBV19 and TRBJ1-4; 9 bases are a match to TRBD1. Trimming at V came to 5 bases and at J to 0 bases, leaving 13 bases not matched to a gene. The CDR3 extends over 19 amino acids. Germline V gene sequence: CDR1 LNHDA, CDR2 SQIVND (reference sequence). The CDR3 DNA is TGTGCCAGTAGTCCGATTCCGGACAGGGGAGGCGCAACTAATGAAAAACTGTTTTTT. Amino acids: CASSPIPDRGGATNEKLFF.